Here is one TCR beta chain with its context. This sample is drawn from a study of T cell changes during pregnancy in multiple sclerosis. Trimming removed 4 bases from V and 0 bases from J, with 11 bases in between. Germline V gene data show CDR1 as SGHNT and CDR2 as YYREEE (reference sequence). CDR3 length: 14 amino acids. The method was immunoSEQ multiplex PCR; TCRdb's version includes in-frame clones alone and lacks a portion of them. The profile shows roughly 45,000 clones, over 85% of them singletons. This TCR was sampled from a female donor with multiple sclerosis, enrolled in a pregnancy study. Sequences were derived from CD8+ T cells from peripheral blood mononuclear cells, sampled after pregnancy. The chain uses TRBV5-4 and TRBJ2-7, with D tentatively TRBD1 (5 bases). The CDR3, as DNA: TGTGCCAGCAGCCTCTCAGGGTACTCCTACGAGCAGTACTTC. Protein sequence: CASSLSGYSYEQYF.